The T cell receptor (beta chain) described here comes from a study of blood T cell repertoires in COVID-19. For the study at large: T cells, B-cell-depleted T cells, or PBMCs provided the cDNA or gDNA that served as material.

This clone was found a few times. The V gene's germline CDR1 is SGHRS and CDR2 YFSETQ. V was shortened by 7 bases and J by 0 bases, with 8 bases between the two germline ends. The CDR3 is 14 amino acids. Assay used: immunoSEQ multiplex PCR; TCRdb lists only in-frame clones, some missing. The sample lists some 240,000 clones; around 81% were seen once. Sequenced input: peripheral blood. The clonotype originates from a woman older than 75 with COVID-19, enrolled during active disease. The chain combines TRBV5-1 with TRBJ1-6, with a tentative D call TRBD1 (6 bases). The CDR3 reads CASQGSSYNSPLHF. The CDR3 DNA sequence: TGCGCCAGCCAGGGGAGCTCCTATAATTCACCCCTCCACTTT. The full variable domain, completed using reference TRBV5-1 and TRBJ1-6, is KAGVTQTPRYLIKTRGQQVTLSCSPISGHRSVSWYQQTPGQGLQFLFEYFSETQRNKGNFPGRFSGRQFSNSRSEMNVSTLELGDSALYLCASQGSSYNSPLHFGNGTRLTVT.